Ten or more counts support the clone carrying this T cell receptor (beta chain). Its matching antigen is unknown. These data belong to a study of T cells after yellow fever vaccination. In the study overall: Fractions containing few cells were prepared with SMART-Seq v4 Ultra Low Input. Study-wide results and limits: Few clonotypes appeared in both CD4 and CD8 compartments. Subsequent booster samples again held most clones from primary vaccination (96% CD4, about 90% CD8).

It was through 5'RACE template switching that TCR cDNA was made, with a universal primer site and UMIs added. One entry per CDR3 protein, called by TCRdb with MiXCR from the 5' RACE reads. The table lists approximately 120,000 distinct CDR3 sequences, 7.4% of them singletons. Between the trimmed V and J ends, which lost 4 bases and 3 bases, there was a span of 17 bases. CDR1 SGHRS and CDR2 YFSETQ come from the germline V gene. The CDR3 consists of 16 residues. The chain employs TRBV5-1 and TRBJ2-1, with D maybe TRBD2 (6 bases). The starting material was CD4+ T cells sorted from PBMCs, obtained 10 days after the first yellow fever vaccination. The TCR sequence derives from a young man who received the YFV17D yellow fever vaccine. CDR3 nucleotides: TGCGCCAGCAGCCCTGGACTACCCGAAATCTACAATGAGCAGTTCTTC. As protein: CASSPGLPEIYNEQFF. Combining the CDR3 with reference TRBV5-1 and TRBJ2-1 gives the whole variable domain KAGVTQTPRYLIKTRGQQVTLSCSPISGHRSVSWYQQTPGQGLQFLFEYFSETQRNKGNFPGRFSGRQFSNSRSEMNVSTLELGDSALYLCASSPGLPEIYNEQFFGPGTRLTVL.